These 3 T cell receptor beta chains originate from one sample sequenced in a study of T cell responses to AZD1222 COVID-19 vaccine. The data were produced by immunoSEQ multiplex PCR, yet TCRdb's version contains in-frame clones alone and is incomplete. The sample shows around 150,000 clones, 75% to 95% of them seen only once. The sequenced sample was peripheral blood, obtained 28 days after the second dose of the MenACWY control vaccine. The origin of the receptors is an adult who received the MenACWY meningococcal vaccine as a control.

This chain uses TRBV6-2 or TRBV6-3 with TRBJ2-3; perhaps TRBD2 as D (6 bases). The V end was cut by 6 bases, the J end by 0 bases, with 16 bases between. Germline loops: CDR1 MNHEY, CDR2 SVGEGT. The CDR3 length is 16 residues. CDR3 residues: CASSSAASASTDTQYF. As DNA, the CDR3 is TGTGCCAGCAGCTCGGCAGCTAGCGCTAGCACAGATACGCAGTATTTT.

This clone was seen more than once but under ten times. The chain combines TRBV5-1 with TRBJ1-1; TRBD1 might be the D (5 bases). V dropped 0 bases and J dropped 4 bases, with 10 bases sitting between them. The CDR3 sequence is 14 residues long. CDR1 is SGHRS, CDR2 YFSETQ, per germline. Here the CDR3 DNA reads TGCGCCAGCAGCTTGGCGGGGGGGTCCACTGAAGCTTTCTTT. Translation: CASSLAGGSTEAFF.

The chain has TRBV18 and TRBJ2-2, with 14 bases aligning to TRBD2. Germline lookup yields CDR1 KGHSH and CDR2 LQKENI. The V segment lost 1 base and the J segment 4 bases; nucleotides outside the gene matches: 5. The CDR3 sequence is 18 residues long. The CDR3 region has the DNA TGTGCCAGCTCACCACGGGGGACTAGCGGGGGCGTCACCGGGGAGCTGTTTTTT. Its translation: CASSPRGTSGGVTGELFF.